Reported below is one TCR beta chain. Its antigen remains unidentified. This CDR3 is 18 amino acids long. Trimming took 3 bases from V and 3 from J; bases not matched to a gene: 12. Germline CDR1 is SGHAT and CDR2 is FQNNGV. The sample originates from a study of fetal regulatory T cell absence and autoimmunity. Study conclusions and caveats: Antigen-driven pancreatic autoimmunity before birth in IPEX was inferred from oligoclonal enrichment. Pancreas TCRs were oligoclonally enriched versus cord blood, some clones over 95-fold.

The assay was run at survey level. Assay: immunoSEQ multiplex PCR; the TCRdb copy retains only in-frame clones and omits some. This sample has some 46,000 clones; about 79% occur once, and the top ten carry 0.35% to 0.45%. Sequencing used cord blood. The V gene is TRBV11-2, the J gene TRBJ2-3; 10 bases align to TRBD1. The source of this sequence is a newborn boy with IPEX syndrome. The DNA of the CDR3 is TGTGCCAGCAGCTTTCCCATTGAGGGACAGGGGCCTACAGATACGCAGTATTTT. This sequence encodes CASSFPIEGQGPTDTQYF.